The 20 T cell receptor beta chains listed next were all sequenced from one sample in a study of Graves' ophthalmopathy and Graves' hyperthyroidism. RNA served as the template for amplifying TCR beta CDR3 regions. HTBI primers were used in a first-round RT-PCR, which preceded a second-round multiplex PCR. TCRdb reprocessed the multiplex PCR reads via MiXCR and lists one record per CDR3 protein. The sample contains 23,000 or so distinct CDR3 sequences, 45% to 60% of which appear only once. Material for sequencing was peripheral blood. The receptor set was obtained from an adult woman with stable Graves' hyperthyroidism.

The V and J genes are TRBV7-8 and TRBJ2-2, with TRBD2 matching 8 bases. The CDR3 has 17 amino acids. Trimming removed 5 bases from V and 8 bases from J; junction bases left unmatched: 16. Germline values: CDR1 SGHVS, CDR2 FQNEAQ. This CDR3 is CASSPWGSGGVRGELFF. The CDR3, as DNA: TGTGCCAGCAGCCCATGGGGATCGGGAGGGGTGAGGGGGGAGCTGTTTTTT.

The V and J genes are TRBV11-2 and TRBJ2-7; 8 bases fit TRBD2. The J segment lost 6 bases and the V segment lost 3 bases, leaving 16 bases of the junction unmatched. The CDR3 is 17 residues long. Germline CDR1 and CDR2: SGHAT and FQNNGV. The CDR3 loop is CASSFATSGLAGAEQYF. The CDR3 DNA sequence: TGTGCCAGCAGCTTCGCCACCTCAGGACTAGCAGGAGCCGAGCAGTACTTC.

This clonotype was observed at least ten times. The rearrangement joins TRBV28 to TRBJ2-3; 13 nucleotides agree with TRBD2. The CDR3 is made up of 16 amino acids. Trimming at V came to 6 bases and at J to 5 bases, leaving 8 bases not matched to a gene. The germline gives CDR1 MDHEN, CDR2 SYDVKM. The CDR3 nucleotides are TGTGCCAGCAGACTAGGACTAGCGGGAGCAATAGATACGCAGTATTTT. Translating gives CASRLGLAGAIDTQYF.

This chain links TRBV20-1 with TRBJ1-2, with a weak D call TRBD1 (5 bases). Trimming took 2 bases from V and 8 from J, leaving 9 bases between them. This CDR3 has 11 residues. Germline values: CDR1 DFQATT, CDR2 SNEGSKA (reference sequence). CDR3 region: CSARIGEGYTF. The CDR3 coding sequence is TGCAGTGCTAGAATAGGGGAAGGCTACACCTTC.

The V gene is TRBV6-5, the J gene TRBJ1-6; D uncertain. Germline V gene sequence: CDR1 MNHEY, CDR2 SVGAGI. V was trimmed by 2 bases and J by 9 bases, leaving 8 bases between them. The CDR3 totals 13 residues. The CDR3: CASSYGDGSPLHF. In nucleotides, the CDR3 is TGTGCCAGCAGTTACGGAGACGGTTCACCCCTCCACTTT.

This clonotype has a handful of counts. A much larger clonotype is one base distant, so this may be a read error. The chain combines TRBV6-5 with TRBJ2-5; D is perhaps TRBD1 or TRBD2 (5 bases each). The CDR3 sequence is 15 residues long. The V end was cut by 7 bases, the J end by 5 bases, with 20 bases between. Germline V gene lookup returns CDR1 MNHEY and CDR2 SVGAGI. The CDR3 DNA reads TGTGCCAGCAAATCTAGAACCCGAGGGGTGGAGACCCAGTACTTC. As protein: CASKSRTRGVETQYF.

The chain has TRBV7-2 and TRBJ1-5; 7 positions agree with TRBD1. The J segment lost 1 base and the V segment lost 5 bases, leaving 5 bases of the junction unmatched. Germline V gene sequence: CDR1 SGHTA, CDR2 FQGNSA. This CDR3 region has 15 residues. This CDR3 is CASSPGQRSNQPQHF. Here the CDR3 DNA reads TGTGCCAGCAGCCCGGGACAGAGAAGCAATCAGCCCCAGCATTTT. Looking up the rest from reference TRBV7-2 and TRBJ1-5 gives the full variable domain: GAGVSQSPSNKVTEKGKDVELRCDPISGHTALYWYRQSLGQGLEFLIYFQGNSAPDKSGLPSDRFSAERTGGSVSTLTIQRTQQEDSAVYLCASSPGQRSNQPQHFGDGTRLSIL.

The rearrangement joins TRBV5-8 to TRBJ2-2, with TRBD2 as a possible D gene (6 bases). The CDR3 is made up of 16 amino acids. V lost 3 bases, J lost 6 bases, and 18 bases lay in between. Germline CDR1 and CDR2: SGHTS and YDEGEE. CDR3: CASSWPLTRVAGELFF. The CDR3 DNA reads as TGTGCCAGCAGCTGGCCCTTGACTAGGGTGGCCGGGGAGCTGTTTTTT.

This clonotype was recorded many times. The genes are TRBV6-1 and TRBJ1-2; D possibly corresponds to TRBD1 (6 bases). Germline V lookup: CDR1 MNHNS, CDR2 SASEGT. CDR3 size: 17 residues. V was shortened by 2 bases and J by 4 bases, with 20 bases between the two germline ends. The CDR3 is CASSESPILDRRYGYTF. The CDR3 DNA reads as TGTGCCAGCAGTGAATCCCCGATCCTTGACAGGCGCTATGGCTACACCTTC.

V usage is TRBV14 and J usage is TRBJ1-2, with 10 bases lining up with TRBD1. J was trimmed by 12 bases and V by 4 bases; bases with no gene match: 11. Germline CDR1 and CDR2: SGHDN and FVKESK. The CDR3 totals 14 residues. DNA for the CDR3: TGTGCCAGCAGCCGACGGACAGGGGGAGGGGGCCACACCTTC. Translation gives CASSRRTGGGGHTF.

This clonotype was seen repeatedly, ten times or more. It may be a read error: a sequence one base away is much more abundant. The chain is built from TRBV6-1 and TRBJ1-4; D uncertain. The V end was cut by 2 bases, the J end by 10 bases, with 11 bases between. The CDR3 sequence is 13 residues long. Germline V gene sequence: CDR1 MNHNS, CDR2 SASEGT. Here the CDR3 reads CASSESMVVKLFF. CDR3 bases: TGTGCCAGCAGTGAATCAATGGTAGTAAAACTGTTTTTT.

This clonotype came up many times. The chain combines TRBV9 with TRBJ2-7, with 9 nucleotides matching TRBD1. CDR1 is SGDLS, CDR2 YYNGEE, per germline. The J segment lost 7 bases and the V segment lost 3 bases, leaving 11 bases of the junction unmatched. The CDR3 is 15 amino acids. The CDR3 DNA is TGTGCCAGCAGCGATGGGGACAGGGACACGGAAGAGCAGTACTTC. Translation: CASSDGDRDTEEQYF. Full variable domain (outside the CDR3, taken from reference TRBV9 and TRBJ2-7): DSGVTQTPKHLITATGQRVTLRCSPRSGDLSVYWYQQSLDQGLQFLIQYYNGEERAKGNILERFSAQQFPDLHSELNLSSLELGDSALYFCASSDGDRDTEEQYFGPGTRLTVT.

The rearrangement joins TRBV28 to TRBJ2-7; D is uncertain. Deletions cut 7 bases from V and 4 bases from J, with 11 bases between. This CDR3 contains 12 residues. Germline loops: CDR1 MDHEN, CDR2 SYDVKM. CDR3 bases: TGTGCCAGCACCAAAAACTGGTACGAGCAGTACTTC. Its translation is CASTKNWYEQYF.

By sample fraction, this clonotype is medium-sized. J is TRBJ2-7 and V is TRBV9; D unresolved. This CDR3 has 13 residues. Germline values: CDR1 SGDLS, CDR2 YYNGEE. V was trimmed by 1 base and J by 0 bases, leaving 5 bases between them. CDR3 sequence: CASSVSDSYEQYF. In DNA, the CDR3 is TGTGCCAGCAGCGTAAGTGACTCCTACGAGCAGTACTTC.

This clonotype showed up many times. In DNA, the CDR3 is TGTGCCAGCAGCGACAAAAGGGCCGGGGAAGGCAATGAGCAGTTCTTC. Translated: CASSDKRAGEGNEQFF. V is TRBV5-8 and J is TRBJ2-1; D possibly corresponds to TRBD2 (5 bases). The CDR3 spans 16 residues. The V gene lost 4 bases and the J gene lost 6 bases, with 20 bases spanning the gap. The germline CDR1 and CDR2 sequences are SGHTS and YDEGEE.

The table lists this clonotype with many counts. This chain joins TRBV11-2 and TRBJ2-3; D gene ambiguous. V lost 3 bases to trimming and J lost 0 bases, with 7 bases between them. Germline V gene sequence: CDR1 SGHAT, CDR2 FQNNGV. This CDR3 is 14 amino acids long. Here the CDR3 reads CASSFSPSTDTQYF. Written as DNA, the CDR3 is TGTGCCAGCAGCTTCAGTCCTAGCACAGATACGCAGTATTTT.

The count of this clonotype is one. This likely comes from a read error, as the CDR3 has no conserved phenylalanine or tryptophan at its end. The chain's CDR3 is CASSPGLVGIDTQYY. The CDR3 DNA reads TGTGCCAGCAGTCCGGGACTAGTCGGCATAGATACGCAGTATTAT. The chain joins TRBV6-5 to TRBJ2-3; 8 nucleotides align to TRBD2. The CDR3 runs 15 residues. V shed 5 bases, J shed 5 bases, and the junction held 9 bases outside the gene matches. Germline V gene sequence: CDR1 MNHEY, CDR2 SVGAGI.

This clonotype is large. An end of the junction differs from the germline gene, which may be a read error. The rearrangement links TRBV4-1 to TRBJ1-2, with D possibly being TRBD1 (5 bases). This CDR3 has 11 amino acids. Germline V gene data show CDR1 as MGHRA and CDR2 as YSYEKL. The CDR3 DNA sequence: TGCGCGAGCAACGGGGGCTATGGCTACACCTTC. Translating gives CASNGGYGYTF.

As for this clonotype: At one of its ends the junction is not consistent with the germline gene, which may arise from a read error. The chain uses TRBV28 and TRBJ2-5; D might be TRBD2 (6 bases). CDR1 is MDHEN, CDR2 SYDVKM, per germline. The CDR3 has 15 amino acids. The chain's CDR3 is CASSVCRDFQEAQYF. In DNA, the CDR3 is TGTGCCAGCAGTGTATGCCGGGACTTCCAAGAGGCCCAGTACTTC. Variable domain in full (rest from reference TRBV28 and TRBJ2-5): DVKVTQSSRYLVKRTGEKVFLECVQDMDHENMFWYRQDPGLGLRLIYFSYDVKMKEKGDIPEGYSVSREKKERFSLILESASTNQTSMYLCASSVCRDFQEAQYFGPGTRLLVL.

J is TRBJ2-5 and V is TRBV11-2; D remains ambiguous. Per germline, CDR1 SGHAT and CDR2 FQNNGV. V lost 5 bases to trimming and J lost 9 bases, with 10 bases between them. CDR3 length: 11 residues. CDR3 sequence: CASSQGQAQYF. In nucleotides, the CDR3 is TGTGCCAGCAGCCAAGGGCAGGCCCAGTACTTC. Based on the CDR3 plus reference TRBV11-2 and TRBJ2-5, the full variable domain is EAGVAQSPRYKIIEKRQSVAFWCNPISGHATLYWYQQILGQGPKLLIQFQNNGVVDDSQLPKDRFSAERLKGVDSTLKIQPAKLEDSAVYLCASSQGQAQYFGPGTRLLVL.